This paragraph covers one T cell receptor (beta chain) sequence. What it recognizes is unknown. The data derive from a study of a mutant IDH1 vaccine in newly diagnosed glioma. Study-wide context: Of the patients given treatment, around 60% were male and roughly 38% were female, and a mean age of around 44 years was recorded. Study-wide points: Vaccination elicited immune responses in approximately 93% of patients. Changes in the top peripheral T cell clonotypes seemingly had no bearing on pseudoprogression.

CDR3 size: 13 residues. Trimming pared 2 bases from V and 4 bases from J, leaving 12 bases between. Per germline, CDR1 GTSNPN and CDR2 SVGIG (reference sequence). Assay used: immunoSEQ multiplex PCR; TCRdb lists only in-frame clones, some missing. The sample has some 30,000 clones, 89% seen once. Stated time point: week 5, during vaccination. The investigators gave 300 ug of mutant IDH1 20-mer peptide in each vaccine dose, together with topical imiquimod. This clonotype was obtained from a man aged 18 to 30 with glioma. The V gene is TRBV30, the J gene TRBJ2-7; TRBD1 might be the D (6 bases). The sample here was PBMCs, taken from a glioma patient whose treatment included an IDH1 peptide vaccine. The CDR3, as DNA: TGTGCCTGGAGTAGCGGACAGAGTTACGAGCAGTACTTC. As protein: CAWSSGQSYEQYF.